Here is one TCR beta chain with its context. As yet, its antigen is unknown. In germline, CDR1 is SGHDT, CDR2 YYEEEE. The CDR3 runs 15 residues. V dropped 0 bases and J dropped 6; count of bases not matched to a gene: 3. These data are taken from a study of immune evolution from preneoplasia to lung adenocarcinoma. Study information: HLA loss of heterozygosity: roughly 6.6% AIS, about 15% MIA, roughly 30% ADC, none AAH. Findings and limits, study-wide: From normal lung to invasive adenocarcinoma, top clone frequencies appeared to decrease. Later-stage lesions appeared to have more T cells, more diversity, less clonality.

The assay was immunoSEQ multiplex PCR, and TCRdb's table has in-frame clones only and misses some. Found here are about 6,300 clones, around 78% of them singletons; the top ten hold around 7.7%. Patient tissue came from resections in Japan or China, 2014–2017. The origin of this receptor is a person aged 60-79 years with lung adenocarcinoma. The sequencing input was FFPE minimally invasive lung adenocarcinoma tissue. This chain uses TRBV5-6 with TRBJ2-2, with 9 positions matching TRBD2. This CDR3 is CASSLELAGPGELFF. In DNA, the CDR3 is TGTGCCAGCAGCTTGGAGCTAGCGGGACCCGGGGAGCTGTTTTTT.